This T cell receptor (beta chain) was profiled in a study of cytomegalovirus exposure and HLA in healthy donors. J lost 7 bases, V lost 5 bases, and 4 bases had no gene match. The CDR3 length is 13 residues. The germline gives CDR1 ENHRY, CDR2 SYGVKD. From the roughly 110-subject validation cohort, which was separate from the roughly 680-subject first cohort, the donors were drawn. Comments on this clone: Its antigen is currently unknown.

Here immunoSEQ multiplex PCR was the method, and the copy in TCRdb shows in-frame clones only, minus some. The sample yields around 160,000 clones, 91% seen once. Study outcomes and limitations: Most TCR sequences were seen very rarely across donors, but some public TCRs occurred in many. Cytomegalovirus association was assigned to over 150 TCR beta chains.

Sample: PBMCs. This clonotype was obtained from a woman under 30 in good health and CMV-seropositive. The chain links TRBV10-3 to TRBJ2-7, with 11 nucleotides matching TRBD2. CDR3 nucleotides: TGTGCCATCAGTTATAGCGGGAGGGAGGAGCAGTACTTC. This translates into CAISYSGREEQYF.